These 15 T cell receptor beta chains were all obtained from the same sample, sequenced in a study of shared clonotypes between healthy human individuals. Produced via immunoSEQ multiplex PCR; TCRdb's table is partial and in-frame only. The table has roughly 660,000 clones, about nine tenths seen once. The specimen sequenced was memory CD8+ T cells from PBMCs. As to subset: CD45RO+ cells pooled with CCR7-negative TemRA cells. These receptors all stem from a man in his late teens or twenties in good health. Some clones in this sample may be carry-over from other donors' samples.

In this sample, this clone turned up once. The chain is built from TRBV28 and TRBJ1-3; tentatively, D is TRBD1 (5 bases). V lost 4 bases to trimming and J lost 2 bases, with 15 bases between them. The length of the CDR3 is 16 residues. Germline assignment: CDR1 MDHEN and CDR2 SYDVKM. The CDR3 nucleotides are TGTGCCAGCAGTTCCCCCCCAGGGTTGCCTGGAAACACCATATATTTT. The encoded protein is CASSSPPGLPGNTIYF. Looking up the rest from reference TRBV28 and TRBJ1-3 gives the full variable domain: DVKVTQSSRYLVKRTGEKVFLECVQDMDHENMFWYRQDPGLGLRLIYFSYDVKMKEKGDIPEGYSVSREKKERFSLILESASTNQTSMYLCASSSPPGLPGNTIYFGEGSWLTVV.

The genes are TRBV7-9 and TRBJ2-3; 9 nucleotides match TRBD2. Trimming cost V 1 base and J 2 bases; bases outside gene matches: 10. CDR1 is SEHNR, CDR2 FQNEAQ, per germline (reference sequence). The CDR3 is 18 residues long. The CDR3, as DNA: TGTGCCAGCAGCTTAGGACTTCGACTAGCGGACTACACAGATACGCAGTATTTT. It encodes CASSLGLRLADYTDTQYF.

The count of this clone is one. The chain couples TRBV19 to TRBJ1-2, with 7 bases fitting TRBD1. This CDR3 has 13 amino acids. Germline CDR1 reads LNHDA; CDR2 reads SQIVND (reference sequence). V lost 5 bases, J lost 6 bases, and 6 bases stayed unmatched. The CDR3 nucleotides read TGTGCCAGTAGTTCTCACAGGGGTGATGGCTACACCTTC. Amino acid sequence: CASSSHRGDGYTF.

The rearrangement joins TRBV4-1 to TRBJ2-1; TRBD1 is a possible D gene (6 bases). This CDR3 spans 19 amino acids. Germline V gene sequence: CDR1 MGHRA, CDR2 YSYEKL. Trimming removed 0 bases at V and 4 bases at J, with 22 bases between. The CDR3, as DNA: TGCGCCAGCAGCCAAGACTCTGTCCCGAACAGGGCTGTATACAATGAGCAGTTCTTC. It encodes CASSQDSVPNRAVYNEQFF.

About this clone: The identical CDR3 is also encoded by other nucleotide sequences in the sample. The rearrangement links TRBV5-1 to TRBJ2-1; 7 positions match TRBD1. This CDR3 region has 14 residues. The junction had 0 bases not matched to a gene; V was cut back by 1 base and J by 2 bases. Germline-derived CDR1 and CDR2 are SGHRS and YFSETQ. The CDR3 reads CASSLTGAYNEQFF. DNA for the CDR3: TGCGCCAGCAGCTTGACAGGGGCCTACAATGAGCAGTTCTTC.

The V gene is TRBV12-5, the J gene TRBJ2-5; D tentatively reads TRBD1 or TRBD2 (5 bases each). V gave up 7 bases and J gave up 1 base, with 13 bases separating them. The CDR3 sequence is 14 residues long. From germline, CDR1 is LGHNT and CDR2 FRNRAP. The CDR3 is CASASGPLQETQYF. The CDR3 DNA reads TGTGCTAGTGCCTCGGGACCTCTCCAAGAGACCCAGTACTTC. Full variable domain (missing parts from reference TRBV12-5 and TRBJ2-5): DARVTQTPRHKVTEMGQEVTMRCQPILGHNTVFWYRQTMMQGLELLAYFRNRAPLDDSGMPKDRFSAEMPDATLATLKIQPSEPRDSAVYFCASASGPLQETQYFGPGTRLLVL.

The chain has TRBV9 and TRBJ2-1; D may be TRBD1 (6 bases). Deletions cut 9 bases from V and 5 bases from J, with 15 bases between. Germline CDR1 is SGDLS and CDR2 is YYNGEE. This CDR3 spans 13 amino acids. The CDR3 coding sequence is TGTGCCACCTCACCGGACAGAAACAATGAGCAGTTCTTC. As protein: CATSPDRNNEQFF.

The rearrangement joins TRBV11-2 to TRBJ2-7, with TRBD1 matching over 8 bases. The germline V gene encodes CDR1 SGHAT and CDR2 FQNNGV. CDR3 length equals 16 residues. V shed 1 base, J shed 3 bases, and the junction held 8 bases outside the gene matches. As DNA, the CDR3 is TGTGCCAGCAGCTTAGGAACCGGGACAGGATTCTACGAGCAGTACTTC. Amino acid sequence: CASSLGTGTGFYEQYF.

This chain uses TRBV4-3 with TRBJ2-1, with 11 positions matching TRBD2. The germline gives CDR1 LGHNA, CDR2 YSLEER. The trim removed 4 bases at V and 4 bases at J, leaving 12 bases unmatched. The CDR3 is 18 residues long. CDR3 coding DNA: TGCGCCAGCAGCCTCGGGACTAGCGGCATTAGCCTTTACAATGAGCAGTTCTTC. Its translation: CASSLGTSGISLYNEQFF.

The chain employs TRBV5-4 and TRBJ2-7; TRBD1 matches 8 bases. Germline-derived CDR1 and CDR2 are SGHNT and YYREEE (reference sequence). This CDR3 region has 15 residues. J was trimmed by 2 bases and V by 3 bases; bases with no gene match: 7. Here the CDR3 DNA reads TGTGCCAGCAGCTCCTCACTGGGACAGGCCTACGAGCAGTACTTC. Translated: CASSSSLGQAYEQYF.

The sample holds many counts of this clone. V usage is TRBV15 and J usage is TRBJ1-1; D gene uncertain. Germline CDR1 and CDR2: LNHNV and YYDKDF (reference sequence). V was cut by 5 bases and J by 0 bases, with 7 bases left in between. There are 13 residues in the CDR3. The CDR3 nucleotides read TGTGCCACCAGCCTAGGAATGAACACTGAAGCTTTCTTT. Its translation: CATSLGMNTEAFF.

J is TRBJ1-2 and V is TRBV19, with D perhaps matching TRBD1 (5 bases). V was clipped by 7 bases and J by 7 bases, with 16 bases between them. Germline V gene sequence: CDR1 LNHDA, CDR2 SQIVND (reference sequence). CDR3 length: 13 residues. The CDR3: CASTMGPGPGYTF. The CDR3 nucleotides are TGTGCCAGTACCATGGGTCCAGGGCCTGGCTACACCTTC. Looking up the rest from reference TRBV19 and TRBJ1-2 gives the full variable domain: DGGITQSPKYLFRKEGQNVTLSCEQNLNHDAMYWYRQDPGQGLRLIYYSQIVNDFQKGDIAEGYSVSREKKESFPLTVTSAQKNPTAFYLCASTMGPGPGYTFGSGTRLTVV.

The rearrangement links TRBV5-4 to TRBJ2-1, with D unresolved. Germline CDR1 SGHNT, CDR2 YYREEE (reference sequence). The CDR3 has 13 residues. Trimming cost V 0 bases and J 8 bases, with 9 bases left between them. The CDR3 is CASSLDRVYEQFF. DNA of the CDR3: TGTGCCAGCAGCTTGGACAGAGTCTATGAGCAGTTCTTC.

Only one count was recorded for this clone. The rearrangement joins TRBV6-5 to TRBJ2-1; 10 bases are a match to TRBD1. Per germline, CDR1 MNHEY and CDR2 SVGAGI. The CDR3 spans 15 residues. The J segment lost 9 bases and the V segment lost 0 bases, leaving 5 bases of the junction unmatched. The CDR3 DNA reads as TGTGCCAGCAGTTACTCGGGACAGGGGATGGGTGAGCAGTTCTTC. This sequence encodes CASSYSGQGMGEQFF.

The chain joins TRBV19 to TRBJ2-7; D may correspond to TRBD1 or TRBD2 (7 bases each). From germline, CDR1 is LNHDA and CDR2 SQIVND (reference sequence). The CDR3 contains 15 residues. Trimming took off 3 bases at V and 2 bases at J, with 14 bases between the two ends. CDR3: CASSINAGGAYEQYF. CDR3 sequence (DNA): TGTGCCAGTAGTATCAACGCAGGGGGGGCCTACGAGCAGTACTTC.